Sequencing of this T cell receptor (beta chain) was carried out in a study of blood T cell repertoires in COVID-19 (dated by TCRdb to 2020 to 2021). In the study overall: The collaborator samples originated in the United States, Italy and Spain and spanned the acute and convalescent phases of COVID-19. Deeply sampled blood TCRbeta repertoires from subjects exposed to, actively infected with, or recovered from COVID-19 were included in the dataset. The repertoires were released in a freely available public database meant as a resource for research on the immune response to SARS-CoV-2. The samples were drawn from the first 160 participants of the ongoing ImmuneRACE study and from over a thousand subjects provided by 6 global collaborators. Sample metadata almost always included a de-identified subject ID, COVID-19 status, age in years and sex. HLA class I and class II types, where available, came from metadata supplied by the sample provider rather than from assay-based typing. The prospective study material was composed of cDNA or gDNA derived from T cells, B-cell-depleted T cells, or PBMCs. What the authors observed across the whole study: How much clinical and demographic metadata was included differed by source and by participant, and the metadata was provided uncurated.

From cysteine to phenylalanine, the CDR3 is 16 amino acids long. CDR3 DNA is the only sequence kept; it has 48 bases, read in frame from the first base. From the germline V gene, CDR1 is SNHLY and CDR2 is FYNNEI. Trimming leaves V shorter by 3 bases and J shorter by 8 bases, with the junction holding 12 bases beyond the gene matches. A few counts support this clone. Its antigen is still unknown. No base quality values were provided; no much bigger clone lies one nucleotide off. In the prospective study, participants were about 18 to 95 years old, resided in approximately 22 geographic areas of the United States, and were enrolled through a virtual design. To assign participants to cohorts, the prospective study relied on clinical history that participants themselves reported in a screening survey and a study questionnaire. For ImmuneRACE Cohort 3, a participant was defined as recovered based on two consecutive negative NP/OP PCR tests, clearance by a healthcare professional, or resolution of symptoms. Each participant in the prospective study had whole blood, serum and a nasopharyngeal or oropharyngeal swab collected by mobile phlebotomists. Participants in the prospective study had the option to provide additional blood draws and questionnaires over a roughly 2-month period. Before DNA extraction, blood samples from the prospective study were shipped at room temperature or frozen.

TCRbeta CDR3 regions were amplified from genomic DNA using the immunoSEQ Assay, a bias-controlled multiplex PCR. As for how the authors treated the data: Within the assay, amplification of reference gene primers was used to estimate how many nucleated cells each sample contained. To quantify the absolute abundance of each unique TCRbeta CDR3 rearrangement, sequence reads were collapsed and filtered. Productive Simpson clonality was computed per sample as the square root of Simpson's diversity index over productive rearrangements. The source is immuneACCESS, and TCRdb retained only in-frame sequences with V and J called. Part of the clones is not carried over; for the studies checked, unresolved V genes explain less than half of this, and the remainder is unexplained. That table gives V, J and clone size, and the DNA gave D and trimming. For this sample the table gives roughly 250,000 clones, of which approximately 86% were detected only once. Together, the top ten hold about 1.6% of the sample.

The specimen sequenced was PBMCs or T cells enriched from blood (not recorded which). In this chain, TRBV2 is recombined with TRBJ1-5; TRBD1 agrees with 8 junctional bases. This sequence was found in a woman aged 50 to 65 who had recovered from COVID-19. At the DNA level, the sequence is TGTGCCAGCAGTGATCCCGGACAGGGTAGTATGGAGCCCCAGCATTTT. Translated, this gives CASSDPGQGSMEPQHF.